The rows below give T cell receptor beta chains drawn from one sample of a study of CD8 T cells in ankylosing spondylitis. Via MiXCR, TCRdb re-called the 5' RACE reads, giving one row per CDR3 protein. The repertoire holds under 850,000 distinct CDR3 sequences, around 20% seen once, with around 20% in the top ten. Sequencing was done on a sample of blood, either unsorted or a sorted T cell fraction (not recorded which). The origin of the receptors is a male donor with ankylosing spondylitis. Each CDR3 is given with its conserved first and last residue. D genes are given only for firm matches. Size values are once, few and many counts, or a class for expanded clones, and some rows have none.

CDR3	DNA	J	V	size	D
CAWSVSGSYEQYF	TGTGCCTGGAGTGTATCGGGAAGCTACGAGCAGTACTTC	TRBJ2-7	TRBV30	-	-
CSARPRGRNSPLHF	TGCAGTGCTAGACCCAGGGGGCGGAATTCACCCCTCCACTTT	TRBJ1-6	TRBV20-1	few	TRBD1
CASSRDSDYEQYF	TGTGCCAGCAGTCGGGACAGTGACTACGAGCAGTACTTC	TRBJ2-7	TRBV12-3/TRBV12-4	-	TRBD1
CSVDGPAGRAFF	TGCAGCGTTGATGGTCCAGCAGGCCGTGCTTTCTTT	TRBJ1-1	TRBV29-1	-	-
CASSQGGGDPYGAPLHF	TGTGCCAGCAGCCAAGGAGGGGGCGACCCCTATGGCGCACCCCTCCACTTT	TRBJ1-6	TRBV3-1	many	TRBD1
CASSSLRGSEQFF	TGTGCCAGCAGCTCCCTTAGGGGATCTGAGCAGTTCTTC	TRBJ2-1	TRBV11-1	few	-
CASSLGQLGTEAFF	TGTGCCAGCAGCTTAGGCCAGCTTGGGACTGAAGCTTTCTTT	TRBJ1-1	TRBV7-9	-	-
CSARTSGTDTQYF	TGCAGTGCTCGGACTAGCGGCACAGATACGCAGTATTTT	TRBJ2-3	TRBV20-1	many	TRBD2
CASSLWDSPLHF	TGTGCCAGCAGCCTCTGGGATTCACCCCTCCACTTT	TRBJ1-6	TRBV11-3	-	-
CASSLGFGGTAYEQYF	TGCGCCAGCAGCTTGGGATTCGGGGGGACAGCCTACGAGCAGTACTTC	TRBJ2-7	TRBV5-1	few	-
CASSQDDISDSPLHF	TGTGCCAGCAGCCAAGATGACATCAGCGATTCACCCCTCCACTTT	TRBJ1-6	TRBV4-2	-	-
CASSPPPSMGTQYF	TGTGCCAGCAGCCCACCCCCATCAATGGGGACCCAGTACTTC	TRBJ2-5	TRBV12-3/TRBV12-4	-	-
CSARGGGLGGTSYNEQFF	TGCAGTGCTAGAGGAGGGGGGCTTGGCGGGACCTCCTACAATGAGCAGTTCTTC	TRBJ2-1	TRBV20-1	-	-
CSASPEDYGYTF	TGCAGTGCTAGTCCAGAGGACTATGGCTACACCTTC	TRBJ1-2	TRBV20-1	-	-
CASSPTGGLETQYF	TGTGCCAGCAGCCCCACAGGGGGTTTGGAGACCCAGTACTTC	TRBJ2-5	TRBV12-3/TRBV12-4	-	TRBD1
CASSLRASGAYNEQFF	TGTGCCAGCAGCTTAAGGGCTAGCGGGGCGTACAATGAGCAGTTCTTC	TRBJ2-1	TRBV7-2	many	TRBD2
CASSDWDTVKHF	TGTGCCAGCAGCGATTGGGACACGGTGAAGCATTTT	TRBJ1-5	TRBV7-2	few	-
CASSQIGGNEQFF	TGTGCCAGCAGCCAAATAGGGGGGAATGAGCAGTTCTTC	TRBJ2-1	TRBV3-1	many	-
CASRQGVNYEQYF	TGTGCCAGCAGACAGGGGGTCAACTACGAGCAGTACTTC	TRBJ2-7	TRBV6-2/TRBV6-3	few	TRBD1
CASSTPWGNEQFF	TGTGCCAGCAGCACCCCCTGGGGGAATGAGCAGTTCTTC	TRBJ2-1	TRBV7-2	-	-